The rows below give T cell receptor beta chains drawn from one sample of a study of cytomegalovirus exposure and HLA in healthy donors. The table came from immunoSEQ multiplex PCR; TCRdb's copy has only in-frame clones and leaves some out. Among 130,000 or so clones listed, approximately 90% were seen once. The sequencing sample was made of PBMCs. Receptors originate from a woman aged 25 to 45 in good health and CMV-seropositive. Both conserved end residues are part of each CDR3. The D gene is left open where the match is weak. The size of a clone is reported for some rows only, either as once, few or many, or as a class for expanded clones.

CDR3 DNA	CDR3 protein	D gene	J gene	clone size	V gene	CDR3 length
TGTGCCAGCCCAGGGGGCCTACAAGGGGAGCTCGGCAAGAATGAGCAGTTCTTC	CASPGGLQGELGKNEQFF	TRBD1	TRBJ2-1	NA	TRBV2	18
TGTGCCAGCGGGCTCAACCGCGAGCAGTACTTC	CASGLNREQYF	NA	TRBJ2-7	NA	TRBV6-6	11
TGCGCCAGCAGCCCCCCGGGCGGGAGGGGGGCAGATACGCAGTATTTT	CASSPPGGRGADTQYF	TRBD2	TRBJ2-3	NA	TRBV5-1	16
TGTGCCAGCAGCCCCGAATTTGCGGGGGAGGGCAATGAGCAGTTCTTC	CASSPEFAGEGNEQFF	TRBD2	TRBJ2-1	NA	TRBV4-2	16
TGTGCCAGCAGTTCCTCCTGGACAGGGGTATACGAGCAGTACTTC	CASSSSWTGVYEQYF	TRBD1	TRBJ2-7	NA	TRBV6-5	15
TGCGCCAGCAGTCAGTTGTCACAGGGGTACGAGCAGTACTTC	CASSQLSQGYEQYF	TRBD1	TRBJ2-7	NA	TRBV5-1	14
TGTGCCAGCAGCTCCGACTACCCCCAAGAGACCCAGTACTTC	CASSSDYPQETQYF	NA	TRBJ2-5	NA	TRBV7-2	14
TGTGCTAGCAGCTTGTCGGGGGTGAATGAGCAGTTCTTC	CASSLSGVNEQFF	NA	TRBJ2-1	NA	TRBV7-7	13
TGTGCCATCAGTGAGACAACCGGGACTGCCTCCTACGAGCAGTACTTC	CAISETTGTASYEQYF	NA	TRBJ2-7	once	TRBV10-3	16
TGTGCCAGCAGAGCTACAGTTAAAGAGACCCAGTACTTC	CASRATVKETQYF	NA	TRBJ2-5	NA	TRBV28	13
TGTGCCAGCAGTGACGCCTGGACAGGTTCTATAGCCCCCCAGCATTTT	CASSDAWTGSIAPQHF	TRBD1	TRBJ1-5	NA	TRBV6-1	16
TGTGCCAGCAGCTTAATATTTAGGTCAGGGGGCAATCAGCCCCAGCATTTT	CASSLIFRSGGNQPQHF	NA	TRBJ1-5	NA	TRBV7-2	17
TGCGCCAGCAGCTTCACAGGGGGCGCCGGCTATGGCTACACCTTC	CASSFTGGAGYGYTF	TRBD1	TRBJ1-2	NA	TRBV5-1	15
TGTGCCAGCAGCTTATCGGGGGGTGACTCACCCCTCCACTTT	CASSLSGGDSPLHF	NA	TRBJ1-6	NA	TRBV7-6	14